This T cell receptor beta chain was recorded in a study of blood T cells in healthy people across ages. V shed 5 bases and J shed 11 bases, with 16 bases lying between them. CDR3 length equals 12 residues. CDR1 and CDR2 from the germline V gene are SGHRS and YFSETQ. The authors ran a second PCR of 7 to 11 cycles using a sample-barcoded 5' primer and a J-beta primer mix. TCRdb re-derived calls from the 5' RACE reads in MiXCR, one entry per CDR3 protein. The sample records under 750,000 distinct CDR3 sequences, roughly 48% being singletons. The individuals who served as donors were healthy Caucasians living in Russia, aged roughly 6 to 95. On this clonotype: Its cognate antigen is unknown.

The study, taken as a whole, reports: Diversity estimated from one million T cells was considered an underestimate.

What was sequenced was blood. The receptor's source is a man aged 80 or over in good health. The genes are TRBV5-1 and TRBJ2-5, with D hard to call. CDR3 sequence: CASRNDGVEQYF. The CDR3 DNA is TGCGCCAGCAGGAATGACGGCGTGGAACAGTACTTC.